A single sample gave rise to the 28 T cell receptor beta chains below, sequenced in a study of blood T cells in healthy people across ages. Using a J-beta primer mix together with a sample-barcoded 5' primer, a second PCR was run for about 7 to 12 cycles. TCRdb reprocessed the 5' RACE reads via MiXCR and lists one record per CDR3 protein. The repertoire holds about 380,000 distinct CDR3 sequences, about 49% seen once, with around 53% in the top ten. The sample consisted of blood. Receptors were obtained from a man between 60 and 75 years old in good health.

The table lists this clonotype with many counts. This chain links TRBV20-1 with TRBJ2-3, with TRBD2 identical over 8 bases. V gave up 6 bases and J gave up 6 bases; unmatched junction bases: 17. Germline CDR1 DFQATT, CDR2 SNEGSKA (reference sequence). The length of the CDR3 is 16 residues. CDR3 loop: CSAIQMGLAGVDTQYF. CDR3 bases: TGCAGTGCCATTCAAATGGGGCTAGCGGGTGTGGATACGCAGTATTTT.

This chain connects TRBV20-1 to TRBJ1-2; 7 nucleotides line up with TRBD1. V was clipped by 6 bases and J by 2 bases; unmatched bases: 12. The germline CDR1 and CDR2 sequences are DFQATT and SNEGSKA (reference sequence). The CDR3 runs 15 residues. The CDR3 sequence is CSALMRGRPNYGYTF. The CDR3 DNA follows: TGCAGTGCCCTGATGAGGGGGCGGCCAAACTATGGCTACACCTTC.

The chain employs TRBV24-1 and TRBJ2-3; 8 bases map to TRBD2. Looked up from germline, CDR1 is KGHDR and CDR2 is SFDVKD. The junction had 2 bases not matched to a gene; V was cut back by 5 bases and J by 2 bases. This CDR3 has 14 residues. The CDR3 loop reads CATSAAGVTDTQYF. The CDR3 region has the DNA TGTGCCACCAGTGCAGCGGGAGTCACAGATACGCAGTATTTT.

This clonotype was detected a few times. This chain links TRBV20-1 with TRBJ1-2, with a weak D call TRBD1 (5 bases). Germline lookup yields CDR1 DFQATT and CDR2 SNEGSKA (reference sequence). The V and J ends lost 0 bases and 4 bases respectively, with 6 bases between them. The CDR3 is 12 amino acids. The DNA for the CDR3 is TGCAGTGCTAGAGAGGACATCTATGGCTACACCTTC. As protein: CSAREDIYGYTF.

V usage is TRBV7-2 and J usage is TRBJ1-2; D not resolved. The ends were cut back, 7 bases at V and 1 base at J, with 19 bases in the middle. The germline CDR1 and CDR2 sequences are SGHTA and FQGNSA. The CDR3 runs to 16 residues. The CDR3 sequence: CASTLGSGILNYGYTF. For the CDR3, the DNA is TGTGCCAGCACCTTGGGGTCCGGGATCCTTAACTATGGCTACACCTTC.

The chain joins TRBV7-3 to TRBJ2-3; either TRBD1 or TRBD2 may supply D (5 bases each). CDR1 and CDR2 from the germline V gene are SGHTA and FQGTGA. This CDR3 is built from 17 residues. Trimming shortened V by 2 bases and J by 3 bases, and 18 bases separated the two germline ends. DNA of the CDR3: TGTGCCAGCAGCTTATCACCGGGGCTAGAGGCGACAGATACGCAGTATTTT. Protein: CASSLSPGLEATDTQYF. The full variable domain, in which reference TRBV7-3 and TRBJ2-3 provide the parts outside the CDR3, is GAGVSQTPSNKVTEKGKYVELRCDPISGHTALYWYRQSLGQGPEFLIYFQGTGAADDSGLPNDRFFAVRPEGSVSTLKIQRTERGDSAVYLCASSLSPGLEATDTQYFGPGTRLTVL.

This sequence joins TRBV24-1 and TRBJ2-1, with D perhaps assigned TRBD1 or TRBD2 (5 bases each). This CDR3 region has 17 residues. Deletions cut 3 bases from V and 8 bases from J, with 22 bases between. Per germline, CDR1 KGHDR and CDR2 SFDVKD. CDR3 protein: CATSDPTPGPQTHEQFF. As DNA, the CDR3 is TGTGCCACCAGTGATCCGACTCCGGGACCTCAAACGCATGAGCAGTTCTTC.

This chain uses TRBV7-8 with TRBJ2-3; D remains unclear. Per the germline V gene, CDR1 is SGHVS and CDR2 is FQNEAQ. V was pared by 1 base and J by 4 bases, with 12 bases between. There are 15 residues in the CDR3. The DNA of the CDR3 is TGTGCCAGCAGCTTAGTCCCGTGGGTGGCAGATACGCAGTATTTT. Its protein product is CASSLVPWVADTQYF.

The chain carries TRBV11-2 and TRBJ2-7; D gene uncertain. Trimming left V 1 base short and J 2 bases short, with 9 bases between. The CDR3 contains 14 residues. Germline CDR1 is SGHAT and CDR2 is FQNNGV. CDR3 sequence reads: CASSLGAVTYEQYF. The DNA for the CDR3 is TGTGCCAGCAGCTTAGGGGCCGTCACCTACGAGCAGTACTTC. The full variable domain, completed using reference TRBV11-2 and TRBJ2-7, is EAGVAQSPRYKIIEKRQSVAFWCNPISGHATLYWYQQILGQGPKLLIQFQNNGVVDDSQLPKDRFSAERLKGVDSTLKIQPAKLEDSAVYLCASSLGAVTYEQYFGPGTRLTVT.

V usage is TRBV10-3 and J usage is TRBJ2-5; a weak D match, TRBD2 (7 bases). CDR1 is ENHRY and CDR2 is SYGVKD in the germline V gene. Deletions cut 6 bases from V and 3 bases from J, with 14 bases between. The CDR3 extends over 14 amino acids. CDR3 amino acids: CAIRGGPREETQYF. DNA for the CDR3: TGTGCCATCAGGGGGGGGCCGAGGGAAGAGACCCAGTACTTC.

A few counts support this clonotype. The chain has TRBV28 and TRBJ1-5; D is possibly TRBD1 (6 bases). This CDR3 has 16 residues. CDR1 and CDR2 (germline): MDHEN, SYDVKM. Trimming removed 7 bases at V and 1 base at J, with 17 bases between. CDR3 sequence (DNA): TGTGCCAGCACCTATTTGACAGGATTAAGCAATCAGCCCCAGCATTTT. Its translation: CASTYLTGLSNQPQHF.

This chain links TRBV7-2 with TRBJ2-7, with 15 nucleotides matching TRBD2. Germline V gene lookup returns CDR1 SGHTA and CDR2 FQGNSA. CDR3 size: 15 residues. V lost 4 bases, J lost 5 bases, and 3 bases stayed unmatched. CDR3 in amino acids: CASSSRTSGRDEQYF. The DNA for the CDR3 is TGTGCCAGCAGCTCGAGGACTAGCGGGAGGGACGAGCAGTACTTC.

This sequence joins TRBV27 and TRBJ2-1; D possibly corresponds to TRBD1 (6 bases). Germline CDR1 and CDR2: MNHEY and SMNVEV (reference sequence). The CDR3 is 15 residues long. Trimming removed 5 bases at V and 5 bases at J, with 16 bases between. The CDR3 protein is CASSPAQGTNNEQFF. The CDR3 DNA reads as TGTGCCAGCAGTCCCGCCCAAGGGACAAACAATGAGCAGTTCTTC.

This clonotype appeared a few times. The rearrangement uses TRBV20-1 and TRBJ2-7; either TRBD1 or TRBD2 may fit D (6 bases each). This CDR3 is built from 15 residues. Germline-derived CDR1 and CDR2 are DFQATT and SNEGSKA (reference sequence). Trimming pared 1 base from V and 4 bases from J, leaving 17 bases between. The CDR3 reads CSARALGGGGYEQYF. The CDR3 DNA reads TGCAGTGCTAGAGCCCTTGGAGGAGGGGGGTACGAGCAGTACTTC.

This clonotype showed up just once. The chain recombines TRBV23-1 with TRBJ2-3; weak D call: TRBD1 (6 bases). TRBV23-1 is filed as an ORF, its function uncertain. Trimming cost V 3 bases and J 3 bases, with 19 bases left between them. The CDR3 has 17 residues. The CDR3 region is CASSQSNGVQGTDTQYF. The DNA of the CDR3 is TGCGCCAGCAGTCAGTCAAACGGGGTCCAGGGGACAGATACGCAGTATTTT.

The V gene is TRBV20-1, the J gene TRBJ1-2; D is ambiguous. Germline CDR1 DFQATT, CDR2 SNEGSKA (reference sequence). CDR3 size: 12 residues. Deletions cut 2 bases from V and 3 bases from J, with 7 bases between. The CDR3 reads CSARPPDYGYTF. CDR3 DNA: TGCAGTGCTAGACCACCGGACTATGGCTACACCTTC.

The chain is built from TRBV5-1 and TRBJ1-2; D might be TRBD1 (5 bases). Germline V CDR1 and CDR2: SGHRS, YFSETQ. The CDR3 loop spans 14 amino acids. V was pared by 0 bases and J by 1 base, with 7 bases between. In DNA form, the CDR3 reads TGCGCCAGCAGCTTGGAAAGGGGTAACTATGGCTACACCTTC. This encodes CASSLERGNYGYTF.

This chain joins TRBV12-3 or TRBV12-4 and TRBJ2-7; the D gene is possibly TRBD2 (7 bases). Trimming shortened V by 3 bases and J by 1 base, and 10 bases separated the two germline ends. The CDR3 is 14 residues long. Here the CDR3 reads CASSFRGASYEQYF. The CDR3 DNA follows: TGTGCCAGCAGTTTTCGGGGGGCGTCCTACGAGCAGTACTTC.

The CDR3 loop reads CASSYSGPYTQYF. CDR3 DNA: TGTGCCAGCAGTTACTCCGGGCCCTATACGCAGTATTTT. The chain combines TRBV6-6 with TRBJ2-3; D gene unclear. Between the trimmed V and J ends, which lost 0 bases and 7 bases, there was a span of 8 bases. Germline CDR1 reads MNHNY; CDR2 reads SVGAGI (reference sequence). The CDR3 extends over 13 amino acids.

The chain uses TRBV14 and TRBJ2-5; 9 bases are shared with TRBD1. This CDR3 comprises 14 residues. Unmatched junction bases numbered 7, after V lost 4 bases and J lost 7 bases. CDR1 and CDR2 (germline): SGHDN, FVKESK. This CDR3 is CASSLTGGATTQYF. As DNA, the CDR3 is TGTGCCAGCAGCCTCACAGGGGGCGCGACGACCCAGTACTTC.

This chain connects TRBV6-5 to TRBJ2-7; 7 bases match TRBD1. This CDR3 has 14 residues. CDR1 is MNHEY and CDR2 is SVGAGI in the germline V gene. The V segment lost 6 bases and the J segment 1 base; nucleotides outside the gene matches: 6. The CDR3 sequence is CASRLTGVSYEQYF. In DNA, the CDR3 is TGTGCCAGCAGACTTACAGGGGTTTCCTACGAGCAGTACTTC.

This clonotype was recorded at least ten times. The rearrangement links TRBV11-2 to TRBJ2-3; D is undetermined. The CDR3 sequence is 15 residues long. The V gene's germline CDR1 is SGHAT and CDR2 FQNNGV. V was clipped by 4 bases and J by 2 bases, with 13 bases between them. In nucleotides, the CDR3 is TGTGCCAGCAGCTCCAGCATGCTGACCACAGATACGCAGTATTTT. The encoded protein is CASSSSMLTTDTQYF. The full variable domain, completed using reference TRBV11-2 and TRBJ2-3, is EAGVAQSPRYKIIEKRQSVAFWCNPISGHATLYWYQQILGQGPKLLIQFQNNGVVDDSQLPKDRFSAERLKGVDSTLKIQPAKLEDSAVYLCASSSSMLTTDTQYFGPGTRLTVL.

This chain connects TRBV20-1 to TRBJ2-7; 7 nucleotides line up with TRBD2. CDR1 and CDR2 (germline): DFQATT, SNEGSKA (reference sequence). V shed 3 bases and J 3 bases; nucleotides not matched to a gene: 5. CDR3 length: 13 residues. The chain's CDR3 is CSARSGNYYEQYF. The CDR3 nucleotides are TGCAGTGCTAGGAGCGGGAATTACTACGAGCAGTACTTC.

This chain links TRBV20-1 with TRBJ2-5; 7 bases fit TRBD2. Germline V gene sequence: CDR1 DFQATT, CDR2 SNEGSKA (reference sequence). The CDR3 covers 15 residues. With V trimmed by 0 bases and J by 2 bases, 6 bases remained unmatched. In DNA form, the CDR3 reads TGCAGTGCTAGAGATTTGGGAGCGGGGCAAGAGACCCAGTACTTC. Protein sequence: CSARDLGAGQETQYF.

This clonotype was seen a few times. This rearrangement joins TRBV20-1 to TRBJ2-5; 9 bases map to TRBD2. V shed 5 bases and J 1 base; nucleotides not matched to a gene: 8. Germline CDR1 reads DFQATT; CDR2 reads SNEGSKA (reference sequence). CDR3 length equals 15 residues. For the CDR3, the DNA is TGCAGTGCTGATTCTCGCGGGAGGGCCCAAGAGACCCAGTACTTC. This encodes CSADSRGRAQETQYF.

The chain is built from TRBV4-2 and TRBJ2-7; TRBD2 matches at 11 bases. V dropped 3 bases and J dropped 0; count of bases not matched to a gene: 4. Germline V gives CDR1 LGHNA, CDR2 YNFKEQ. The CDR3 covers 16 residues. The CDR3 nucleotides read TGTGCCAGCAGCCAGTCACTAGCGGGAGACTCCTACGAGCAGTACTTC. This gives the protein CASSQSLAGDSYEQYF.

This clonotype has more than one count but fewer than ten. The rearrangement joins TRBV4-1 to TRBJ2-7, with D perhaps TRBD1 or TRBD2 (7 bases each). The CDR3 covers 15 residues. Germline V lookup: CDR1 MGHRA, CDR2 YSYEKL. V lost 0 bases to trimming and J lost 5 bases, with 14 bases between them. For the CDR3, the DNA is TGCGCCAGCAGCCAAGATACGGCAGGGGGGGACGAGCAGTACTTC. It specifies CASSQDTAGGDEQYF.

The V and J genes are TRBV7-9 and TRBJ2-7; TRBD1 aligns across 7 bases. CDR1 is SEHNR and CDR2 is FQNEAQ in the germline V gene (reference sequence). The CDR3 is 14 residues long. The V segment lost 1 base and the J segment 3 bases; nucleotides outside the gene matches: 3. The CDR3 region is CASSLGQGHYEQYF. The CDR3, as DNA: TGTGCCAGCAGCTTAGGACAGGGTCACTACGAGCAGTACTTC.